The 21 T cell receptor beta chains given below trace back to one sample, sequenced in a study of blood T cell repertoires in COVID-19. Assay: immunoSEQ multiplex PCR; the TCRdb copy retains only in-frame clones and omits some. Of about 170,000 clones in the sample, around 86% are singletons; the top ten hold less than 3.5%. The sample comprised peripheral blood. The receptors derive from a man aged 70 or older with acute or convalescent COVID-19.

J is TRBJ2-6 and V is TRBV19; the D gene is possibly TRBD1 (6 bases). V gave up 6 bases and J gave up 4 bases, with 7 bases separating them. CDR3 length: 13 amino acids. CDR1 LNHDA and CDR2 SQIVND come from the germline V gene (reference sequence). CDR3 DNA sequence: TGTGCCAGTAGCGACAGGGGGGCCAACGTCCTGACTTTC. Residues: CASSDRGANVLTF.

V is TRBV27 and J is TRBJ2-4; 8 bases are a match to TRBD1. The germline gives CDR1 MNHEY, CDR2 SMNVEV (reference sequence). V was clipped by 3 bases and J by 10 bases; unmatched bases: 5. This CDR3 has 13 amino acids. CDR3 amino acids: CASSLTGVLIQYF. Here the CDR3 DNA reads TGTGCCAGCAGTTTGACAGGGGTTTTAATTCAGTACTTC.

The chain recombines TRBV18 with TRBJ2-3; the match to TRBD2 covers 15 bases. The CDR3 has 18 residues. The trim removed 3 bases at V and 7 bases at J, leaving 11 bases unmatched. In germline, CDR1 is KGHSH, CDR2 LQKENI. CDR3 sequence: CASSPGLAGGLALNTQYF. The CDR3 nucleotides read TGTGCCAGCTCACCGGGACTAGCGGGGGGCCTCGCCCTTAATACGCAGTATTTT.

The chain links TRBV11-2 to TRBJ2-5; possible D gene TRBD2, 6 bases. This CDR3 comprises 17 residues. Germline V lookup: CDR1 SGHAT, CDR2 FQNNGV. The ends were cut back, 7 bases at V and 1 base at J, with 22 bases in the middle. Here the CDR3 DNA reads TGTGCCAGCACATCAAAAGGCACATTGGGGGGCCAAGAGACCCAGTACTTC. Protein product: CASTSKGTLGGQETQYF.

This clone was seen only once. V gene TRBV7-2 combines with J gene TRBJ2-7, with D uncertain. The V and J ends lost 2 bases and 3 bases respectively, with 8 bases between them. The germline gives CDR1 SGHTA, CDR2 FQGNSA. The CDR3 spans 13 residues. The CDR3 bases are TGTGCCAGCAGCTTATTTGGGCTCTACGAGCAGTACTTC. The encoded protein is CASSLFGLYEQYF. Filled out from reference TRBV7-2 and TRBJ2-7, the complete variable domain reads GAGVSQSPSNKVTEKGKDVELRCDPISGHTALYWYRQSLGQGLEFLIYFQGNSAPDKSGLPSDRFSAERTGGSVSTLTIQRTQQEDSAVYLCASSLFGLYEQYFGPGTRLTVT.

The rearrangement links TRBV4-1 to TRBJ2-1, with a weak D call TRBD2 (5 bases). Per the germline V gene, CDR1 is MGHRA and CDR2 is YSYEKL. Between the trimmed V and J ends, which lost 3 bases and 8 bases, there was a span of 14 bases. The CDR3 has 14 residues. The CDR3 region has the DNA TGCGCCAGCAGCCAGGATTCTAGCCCCCATGAGCAGTTCTTC. Translation gives CASSQDSSPHEQFF.

The chain joins TRBV30 to TRBJ2-2, with D hard to call. V was clipped by 3 bases and J by 7 bases, with 6 bases between them. Germline assignment: CDR1 GTSNPN and CDR2 SVGIG (reference sequence). The CDR3 is made up of 11 amino acids. The CDR3, as DNA: TGTGCCTGGAGGAGTAGCGGGGAGCTGTTTTTT. It encodes CAWRSSGELFF.

V is TRBV16 and J is TRBJ2-5, with D possibly matching TRBD1 (6 bases). The CDR3 contains 15 residues. Germline CDR1 and CDR2: KGHSY and FQNENV. Trimming removed 1 base at V and 5 bases at J, with 14 bases between. CDR3 sequence reads: CASSQWGHLSETQYF. The DNA for the CDR3 is TGTGCCAGCAGCCAATGGGGACATCTCTCGGAGACCCAGTACTTC.

The chain carries TRBV27 and TRBJ2-7; 9 nucleotides match TRBD1. Germline V gene data show CDR1 as MNHEY and CDR2 as SMNVEV (reference sequence). V lost 4 bases, J lost 3 bases, and 1 base stayed unmatched. The CDR3 consists of 13 residues. In nucleotides, the CDR3 is TGTGCCAGCAGTTCGACAGGGGGCTACGAGCAGTACTTC. It codes for CASSSTGGYEQYF.

This clone appeared a single time. The chain employs TRBV6-5 and TRBJ2-1; D possibly corresponds to TRBD2 (5 bases). The CDR3 has 11 amino acids. From germline, CDR1 is MNHEY and CDR2 SVGAGI. Trimming stripped 6 bases from V and 5 bases from J, with 5 bases between. The CDR3 here is CASRLDNEQFF. As DNA, the CDR3 is TGTGCCAGCAGACTAGACAATGAGCAGTTCTTC.

The V gene is TRBV18, the J gene TRBJ2-1; 7 positions agree with TRBD1. Germline assignment: CDR1 KGHSH and CDR2 LQKENI. This CDR3 has 14 residues. Trimming cost V 8 bases and J 3 bases; bases outside gene matches: 7. The CDR3 protein is CASTGVRSYNEQFF. CDR3 nucleotide sequence: TGTGCCAGCACAGGGGTCCGCAGCTACAATGAGCAGTTCTTC.

The chain links TRBV29-1 to TRBJ2-7, with D tentatively TRBD2 (6 bases). Deletions cut 7 bases from V and 3 bases from J, with 13 bases between. Germline V gives CDR1 SQVTM, CDR2 ANQGSEA. The CDR3 runs to 12 residues. Here the CDR3 DNA reads TGCAGCGCAAGGGACGGGGGCTACGAGCAGTACTTC. It translates to CSARDGGYEQYF.

The V call is TRBV27, the J call TRBJ1-4; a possible D gene is TRBD1 (5 bases). CDR1 is MNHEY and CDR2 is SMNVEV in the germline V gene (reference sequence). Trimming pared 3 bases from V and 2 bases from J, leaving 10 bases between. CDR3 length: 15 residues. The CDR3 reads CASSFVRDTNEKLFF. As DNA, the CDR3 is TGTGCCAGCAGTTTCGTCAGGGATACTAATGAAAAACTGTTTTTT.

The chain is built from TRBV28 and TRBJ2-7; weak D call: TRBD2 (5 bases). The CDR3 length is 14 residues. Germline CDR1 MDHEN, CDR2 SYDVKM. V lost 3 bases and J 0 bases, leaving 9 bases between the germline ends. CDR3 nucleotides: TGTGCCAGCAGTTTTGAGGGCCGCTCCTACGAGCAGTACTTC. Translated, it gives CASSFEGRSYEQYF.

Notes on this clone: This sample includes further DNA sequences coding for the same CDR3. This chain connects TRBV28 to TRBJ2-7; D ambiguous. The germline gives CDR1 MDHEN, CDR2 SYDVKM. This CDR3 is built from 12 residues. Trimming cost V 6 bases and J 0 bases, with 6 bases left between them. In DNA form, the CDR3 reads TGTGCCAGCAGCCTGAGCTCCTACGAGCAGTACTTC. The encoded protein is CASSLSSYEQYF.

The table lists this clone with a count of one. The chain joins TRBV19 to TRBJ1-2; TRBD1 aligns across 10 bases. CDR1 is LNHDA, CDR2 SQIVND, per germline (reference sequence). V was clipped by 9 bases and J by 6 bases; unmatched bases: 13. This CDR3 is 15 amino acids long. The CDR3 coding sequence is TGTGCCAGCGCACCAGGGGACAGGGGACTTGATGGCTACACCTTC. It codes for CASAPGDRGLDGYTF.

The rearrangement uses TRBV2 and TRBJ2-1, with a possible D match to TRBD1 (5 bases). V lost 8 bases, J lost 6 bases, and 17 bases lay in between. Looked up from germline, CDR1 is SNHLY and CDR2 is FYNNEI. CDR3 length: 14 residues. CDR3 sequence (DNA): TGTGCCAGCCCACCCACCGGCCAGGGCAATGAGCAGTTCTTC. Protein sequence: CASPPTGQGNEQFF.

The V call is TRBV28, the J call TRBJ1-2; 10 bases fit TRBD1. CDR3 length equals 14 residues. From germline, CDR1 is MDHEN and CDR2 SYDVKM. V shed 4 bases and J 6 bases; nucleotides not matched to a gene: 5. This CDR3 reads CASSYGTGEDGYTF. For the CDR3, the DNA is TGTGCCAGCAGTTATGGGACAGGGGAAGATGGCTACACCTTC.

This clone is a singleton in its sample. The chain uses TRBV29-1 and TRBJ1-1; perhaps TRBD1 as D (6 bases). Trimming removed 0 bases from V and 7 bases from J, with 12 bases in between. The CDR3 runs 13 residues. CDR1 and CDR2 from the germline V gene are SQVTM and ANQGSEA. The CDR3 coding sequence is TGCAGCGTTGAAGAGGGGGCCAATATTGAAGCTTTCTTT. Its protein is CSVEEGANIEAFF.

V usage is TRBV30 and J usage is TRBJ2-7; possible D gene TRBD2, 7 bases. V was trimmed by 0 bases and J by 0 bases, leaving 9 bases between them. The CDR3 has 14 amino acids. Germline lookup yields CDR1 GTSNPN and CDR2 SVGIG (reference sequence). Here the CDR3 reads CAWSVGGASYEQYF. The CDR3 nucleotides read TGTGCCTGGAGTGTAGGGGGGGCCTCCTACGAGCAGTACTTC.

The chain combines TRBV2 with TRBJ1-5; 8 positions agree with TRBD1. The length of the CDR3 is 13 residues. Germline loops: CDR1 SNHLY, CDR2 FYNNEI. The V and J ends lost 6 bases and 5 bases, in that order; junction bases with no gene match: 3. CDR3 in amino acids: CASSLDRDQPQHF. CDR3 DNA sequence: TGTGCCAGCAGCTTGGACAGGGATCAGCCCCAGCATTTT.